This TCR beta chain was obtained from a study of blood T cell repertoires in COVID-19. V trimming: 0 bases; J trimming: 9 bases; junction bases outside the gene matches: 7. The CDR3 is made up of 16 amino acids. Germline-derived CDR1 and CDR2 are MNHNS and SASEGT. The method was immunoSEQ multiplex PCR; TCRdb's version includes in-frame clones alone and lacks a portion of them. The sample lists tens of thousands of clones, about three quarters occurring once. V usage is TRBV6-1 and J usage is TRBJ2-3; 12 bases map to TRBD2. The sequencing sample was made of peripheral blood. The TCR originated in a woman aged 80 or older with active or convalescent COVID-19. The CDR3 region has the DNA TGTGCCAGCAGTGAAGCGGCTAGCGGGGGGGCCGGGACGCAGTATTTT. This encodes CASSEAASGGAGTQYF.